One and the same sample provided the 20 T cell receptor beta chains below, sequenced in a study of T cells after yellow fever vaccination. TCRdb reprocessed the 5' RACE reads with MiXCR, giving one entry per CDR3 protein. Counted here are approximately 550,000 distinct CDR3 sequences, less than 20% occurring once; the ten biggest clones make up roughly an eighth. This material consisted of PBMCs, taken 15 days after the yellow fever booster vaccination. The receptors were gathered from a man aged 25 to 40 who received the YFV17D yellow fever vaccine.

The V and J genes are TRBV12-3 or TRBV12-4 and TRBJ2-3, with D uncertain. The V and J ends lost 10 bases and 2 bases respectively, with 13 bases between them. This CDR3 has 13 residues. Here the CDR3 DNA reads TGTGCCACCCTGGCGGCGAACACAGATACGCAGTATTTT. Protein product: CATLAANTDTQYF.

The CDR3 is CSALSDPQFF. In nucleotides, the CDR3 is TGCAGTGCTTTGTCGGATCCTCAGTTCTTC. The chain is built from TRBV20-1 and TRBJ2-1; no definite D call. Germline V gene sequence: CDR1 DFQATT, CDR2 SNEGSKA (reference sequence). Between the trimmed V and J ends, which lost 5 bases and 13 bases, there was a span of 12 bases. The CDR3 is 10 residues long.

The CDR3 DNA reads as TGCAGTCTTCGGAAACTGAACACTGAAGCTTTCTTT. Translated, it gives CSLRKLNTEAFF. The rearrangement uses TRBV20-1 and TRBJ1-1; no reliable D call. In germline, CDR1 is DFQATT, CDR2 SNEGSKA (reference sequence). This CDR3 is 12 amino acids long. Between the trimmed V and J ends, which lost 8 bases and 0 bases, there was a span of 10 bases.

This clonotype was counted a few times. This sequence joins TRBV5-1 and TRBJ1-1, with a possible D match to TRBD1 (6 bases). CDR1 is SGHRS, CDR2 YFSETQ, per germline. The CDR3 is 15 residues long. V lost 1 base and J 0 bases, leaving 10 bases between the germline ends. The CDR3 loop reads CASSLNAGVNTEAFF. The CDR3, as DNA: TGCGCCAGCAGCTTGAATGCAGGGGTGAACACTGAAGCTTTCTTT.

A few counts support this clonotype. The chain carries TRBV10-3 and TRBJ2-7; D not resolved. CDR1 is ENHRY and CDR2 is SYGVKD in the germline V gene. Trimming shortened V by 2 bases and J by 1 base, and 9 bases separated the two germline ends. This CDR3 is built from 14 residues. The CDR3 bases are TGTGCCATCAGTGAGAATCTAAATTCCTACGAGCAGTACTTC. Translated: CAISENLNSYEQYF.

This clonotype was detected once. The genes are TRBV5-1 and TRBJ2-6, with TRBD1 matching 7 bases. The germline CDR1 and CDR2 sequences are SGHRS and YFSETQ. Trimming at V came to 7 bases and at J to 0 bases, leaving 7 bases not matched to a gene. This CDR3 is 16 amino acids long. This chain's CDR3 is CASAGTESSGANVLTF. CDR3 in DNA: TGCGCCAGCGCCGGGACAGAGAGCTCTGGGGCCAACGTCCTGACTTTC.

This clonotype was counted between two and nine times. This chain connects TRBV7-2 to TRBJ2-5; D is possibly TRBD1 (6 bases). Germline V gives CDR1 SGHTA, CDR2 FQGNSA. This CDR3 region has 15 residues. Deletions cut 5 bases from V and 2 bases from J, with 15 bases between. CDR3 DNA sequence: TGTGCCAGCAGCACCGGACAGAAAAAACAAGAGACCCAGTACTTC. Residues: CASSTGQKKQETQYF.

The V gene is TRBV5-1, the J gene TRBJ2-3, with TRBD2 identical over 9 bases. Germline CDR1 is SGHRS and CDR2 is YFSETQ. The CDR3 spans 15 residues. V shed 3 bases and J 2 bases; nucleotides not matched to a gene: 4. The CDR3 sequence is CASSSTSGHTDTQYF. Here the CDR3 DNA reads TGCGCCAGCAGCTCGACTAGCGGCCACACAGATACGCAGTATTTT.

The chain uses TRBV28 and TRBJ2-3; D ambiguous. This CDR3 region has 14 residues. V was shortened by 2 bases and J by 4 bases, with 10 bases between the two germline ends. CDR1 is MDHEN and CDR2 is SYDVKM in the germline V gene. The CDR3 region has the DNA TGTGCCAGCAGTTTACGTCTTAAATCAGATACGCAGTATTTT. Its protein is CASSLRLKSDTQYF.

Only a few counts were recorded for this clonotype. The CDR3, as DNA: TGTGCCAGCTCGACGGCCTCCTACGAGCAGTACTTC. Translating gives CASSTASYEQYF. V is TRBV28 and J is TRBJ2-7, with no clear D. Germline lookup yields CDR1 MDHEN and CDR2 SYDVKM. The CDR3 spans 12 residues. Trimming shortened V by 8 bases and J by 0 bases, and 8 bases separated the two germline ends.

J is TRBJ1-1 and V is TRBV5-1; unclear D gene. V lost 3 bases and J lost 1, with 10 bases in between. Germline V gives CDR1 SGHRS, CDR2 YFSETQ. There are 14 residues in the CDR3. The CDR3 DNA is TGCGCCAGCAGCTGGTCCTCCGAGAACACTGAAGCTTTCTTT. Translating gives CASSWSSENTEAFF.

This clonotype was detected ten times or more. This chain uses TRBV30 with TRBJ2-5; D might be TRBD2 (5 bases). The germline gives CDR1 GTSNPN, CDR2 SVGIG (reference sequence). CDR3 size: 12 residues. V was pared by 3 bases and J by 1 base, with 6 bases between. CDR3 residues: CAWSTSQETQYF. The CDR3 DNA follows: TGTGCCTGGAGCACTAGCCAAGAGACCCAGTACTTC.

V and J are TRBV27 and TRBJ2-7; no reliable D call. Germline V gives CDR1 MNHEY, CDR2 SMNVEV (reference sequence). The CDR3 is made up of 13 amino acids. V lost 3 bases and J 5 bases, leaving 11 bases between the germline ends. The CDR3 spells CASSFHYPDEQYF. Here the CDR3 DNA reads TGTGCCAGCAGTTTCCACTACCCCGACGAGCAGTACTTC.

The chain carries TRBV3-1 and TRBJ2-7; the match to TRBD1 covers 7 bases. CDR1 LGHDT and CDR2 YNNKEL come from the germline V gene (reference sequence). This CDR3 spans 15 amino acids. The trim removed 0 bases at V and 3 bases at J, leaving 5 bases unmatched. CDR3: CASSQDPHRGYEQYF. The DNA of the CDR3 is TGTGCCAGCAGCCAAGATCCCCACAGGGGCTACGAGCAGTACTTC.

This clonotype was observed a few times. The chain links TRBV28 to TRBJ2-5, with 7 bases fitting TRBD1. V was clipped by 5 bases and J by 5 bases; unmatched bases: 11. The CDR3 covers 15 residues. Germline V gene data show CDR1 as MDHEN and CDR2 as SYDVKM. CDR3 coding DNA: TGTGCCAGCAGTCGTTGGACAGAAGGGGGCGAGACCCAGTACTTC. Protein sequence: CASSRWTEGGETQYF.

V gene TRBV7-6 combines with J gene TRBJ1-3; unclear D gene. The CDR3 contains 14 residues. The germline V and J ends were trimmed by 1 base and 4 bases, with 8 bases remaining between them. Per germline, CDR1 SGHVS and CDR2 FNYEAQ. The CDR3 region is CASSLVYRGNTIYF. The DNA for the CDR3 is TGTGCCAGCAGCTTAGTTTACAGAGGAAACACCATATATTTT. Full variable domain (rest looked up from reference TRBV7-6 and TRBJ1-3): GAGVSQSPRYKVTKRGQDVALRCDPISGHVSLYWYRQALGQGPEFLTYFNYEAQQDKSGLPNDRFSAERPEGSISTLTIQRTEQRDSAMYRCASSLVYRGNTIYFGEGSWLTVV.

The V call is TRBV12-3 or TRBV12-4, the J call TRBJ1-5; 7 bases align to TRBD1. Trimming removed 5 bases from V and 7 bases from J; junction bases left unmatched: 8. The CDR3 loop spans 14 amino acids. CDR3 loop: CASSPTGVRQPQHF. The CDR3 nucleotides read TGTGCCAGCAGTCCTACAGGGGTTAGGCAGCCCCAGCATTTT.

The chain couples TRBV25-1 to TRBJ2-3, with 8 bases lining up with TRBD2. The trim removed 5 bases at V and 4 bases at J, leaving 8 bases unmatched. The CDR3 runs 15 residues. Germline loops: CDR1 MGHDK, CDR2 SYGVNS. Here the CDR3 reads CASSRGGGAADTQYF. The CDR3 DNA reads as TGTGCCAGCAGTCGGGGGGGGGGAGCGGCAGATACGCAGTATTTT.

The rearrangement uses TRBV6-5 and TRBJ1-5, with D maybe TRBD1 (5 bases). The CDR3 contains 14 residues. V shed 0 bases and J shed 6 bases, with 9 bases lying between them. The V gene's germline CDR1 is MNHEY and CDR2 SVGAGI. The CDR3 region is CASSYSGVAQPQHF. CDR3 nucleotides: TGTGCCAGCAGTTACTCGGGGGTGGCTCAGCCCCAGCATTTT.

This clonotype has a handful of counts. The J gene is TRBJ1-5, the V gene TRBV7-2; D uncertain. The CDR3 has 15 amino acids. The V gene's germline CDR1 is SGHTA and CDR2 FQGNSA. V shed 2 bases and J shed 0 bases, with 8 bases lying between them. The CDR3 protein is CASSLQRNSNQPQHF. The CDR3 bases are TGTGCCAGCAGCTTACAACGGAATAGCAATCAGCCCCAGCATTTT.